Listed below are T cell receptor beta chains from one sample, sequenced in a study of CXCR3-negative and CXCR3-positive naive CD8 T cells. TCRdb reprocessed the 5' RACE reads and reports one entry per CDR3 protein, with no DNA. This sample lists over 100,000 distinct CDR3 sequences; its ten largest clones have about 0.48%. What was sequenced was naive CXCR3- CD8+ T cells from blood. The receptors were gathered from a human donor in good health. Some clones in this sample may be carry-over from other donors' samples. Each CDR3 is given with its conserved first and last residue.

J: TRBJ2-4
V: TRBV25-1
CDR3: CASSLGGANIQYF

J: TRBJ1-5
V: TRBV5-1
CDR3: CASSPGTGGMSNQPQHF

J: TRBJ2-6
V: TRBV15
CDR3: CATSLDRRSGANVLTF

J: TRBJ2-3
V: TRBV20-1
CDR3: CSANSGGPKGDTQYF

J: TRBJ2-5
V: TRBV4-1
CDR3: CASSQDGTSPETQYF

J: TRBJ1-5
V: TRBV28
CDR3: CASRVRDRNQPQHF

J: TRBJ2-5
V: TRBV5-1
CDR3: CASSFQETQYF

J: TRBJ2-1
V: TRBV7-9
CDR3: CASSLSMATESYNEQFF

J: TRBJ2-1
V: TRBV11-2
CDR3: CASSGAHNEQFF

J: TRBJ2-7
V: TRBV6-2/TRBV6-3
CDR3: CASSYELAGWGYEQYF

J: TRBJ1-1
V: TRBV20-1
CDR3: CSARQTGGAEAFF

J: TRBJ2-1
V: TRBV28
CDR3: CASSSPGTGASQFF

J: TRBJ2-2
V: TRBV6-5
CDR3: CASSSNGELFF

J: TRBJ2-1
V: TRBV2
CDR3: CASSDGLAGAYNEQFF

J: TRBJ1-3
V: TRBV7-9
CDR3: CASSVNRGISGNTIYF

J: TRBJ2-7
V: TRBV5-1
CDR3: CASSPGASGISYEQYF

J: TRBJ1-1
V: TRBV5-6
CDR3: CASSRTALGTEAFF